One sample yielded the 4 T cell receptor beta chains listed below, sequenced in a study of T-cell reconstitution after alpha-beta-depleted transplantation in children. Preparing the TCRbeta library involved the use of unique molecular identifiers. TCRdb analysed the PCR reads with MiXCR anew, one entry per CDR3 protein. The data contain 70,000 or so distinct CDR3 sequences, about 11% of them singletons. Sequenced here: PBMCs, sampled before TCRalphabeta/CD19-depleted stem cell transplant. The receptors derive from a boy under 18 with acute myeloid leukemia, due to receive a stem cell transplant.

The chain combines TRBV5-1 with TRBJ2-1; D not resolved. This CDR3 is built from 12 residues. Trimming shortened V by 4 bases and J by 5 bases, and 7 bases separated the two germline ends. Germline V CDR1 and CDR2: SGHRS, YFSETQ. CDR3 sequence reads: CASSPRHNEQFF. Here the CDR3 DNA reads TGCGCCAGCAGCCCCAGACACAATGAGCAGTTCTTC.

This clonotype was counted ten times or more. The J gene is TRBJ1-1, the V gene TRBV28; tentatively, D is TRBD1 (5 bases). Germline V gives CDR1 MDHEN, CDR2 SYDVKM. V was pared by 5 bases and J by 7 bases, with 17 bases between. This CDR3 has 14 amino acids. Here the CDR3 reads CASSPPARGDEAFF. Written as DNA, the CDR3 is TGTGCCAGCAGTCCCCCCGCGAGAGGGGATGAAGCTTTCTTT. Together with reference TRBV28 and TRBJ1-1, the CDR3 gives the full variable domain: DVKVTQSSRYLVKRTGEKVFLECVQDMDHENMFWYRQDPGLGLRLIYFSYDVKMKEKGDIPEGYSVSREKKERFSLILESASTNQTSMYLCASSPPARGDEAFFGQGTRLTVV.

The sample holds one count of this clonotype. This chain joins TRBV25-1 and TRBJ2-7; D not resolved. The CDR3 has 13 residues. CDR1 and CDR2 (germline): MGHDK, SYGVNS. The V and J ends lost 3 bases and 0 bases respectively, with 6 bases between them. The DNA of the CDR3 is TGTGCCAGCAGTGATTGTGACTCCTACGAGCAGTACTTC. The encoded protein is CASSDCDSYEQYF.

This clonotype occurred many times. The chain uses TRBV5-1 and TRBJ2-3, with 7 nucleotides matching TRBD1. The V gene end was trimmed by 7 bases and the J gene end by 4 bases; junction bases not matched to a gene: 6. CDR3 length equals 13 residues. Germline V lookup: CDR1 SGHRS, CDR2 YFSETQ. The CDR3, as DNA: TGCGCCAGCCGACAGGGCCCTCCAGATACGCAGTATTTT. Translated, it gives CASRQGPPDTQYF.